The following is a TCR beta chain sequence with its context. These data belong to a study of blood T cell repertoires in COVID-19. Overall study: COVID-19 samples collected from the United States, Italy and Spain covered acute and convalescent phases.

The protocol was immunoSEQ multiplex PCR, while the TCRdb copy is restricted to in-frame clones and leaves out a portion. The data contain 49,000 or so clones, roughly four fifths of them singletons. The TCR comes from a man aged 55-75 years with active COVID-19. Sequenced material: peripheral blood.

The CDR3 DNA reads as TGTGCCAGCAGCGCTCCACCCGCGTCGGGTTCGGTCCAGTACTTC. As protein: CASSAPPASGSVQYF. V usage is TRBV5-4 and J usage is TRBJ2-5; D remains ambiguous. The CDR3 extends over 15 amino acids. Germline CDR1 reads SGHNT; CDR2 reads YYREEE (reference sequence). Trimming shortened V by 4 bases and J by 10 bases, and 23 bases separated the two germline ends.